These 26 T cell receptor beta chains came from one sample sequenced in a study of molecular identifiers for immune sequencing clone quantification. TCRdb ran MiXCR on the PCR reads and lists one entry per CDR3 protein. The sample yields approximately 97,000 distinct CDR3 sequences, less than 35% seen once. Sequenced sample: naive CD8+ T cells from blood, with Jurkat cell RNA spiked in. Subset in this sample: FACS-sorted CD8+CD4-CCR7+CD45RA+ naive T cells. All receptors come from a human donor in good health. Some libraries in this study had Jurkat cell RNA spiked in.

This clonotype was detected many times. The CDR3 coding sequence is TGTGCCAGCAGCCCCCCGAACTCCTACGAGCAGTACTTC. Residues: CASSPPNSYEQYF. V gene TRBV4-2 combines with J gene TRBJ2-7; D ambiguous. This CDR3 spans 13 amino acids. Germline values: CDR1 LGHNA, CDR2 YNFKEQ. Trimming took off 4 bases at V and 0 bases at J, with 7 bases between the two ends.

This clonotype was counted between two and nine times. The J gene is TRBJ2-7, the V gene TRBV18; 7 bases agree with TRBD1. The CDR3 covers 13 residues. Trimming cost V 6 bases and J 3 bases; bases outside gene matches: 5. Per the germline V gene, CDR1 is KGHSH and CDR2 is LQKENI. The CDR3 sequence: CASSTGAYYEQYF. CDR3 sequence (DNA): TGTGCCAGCTCTACAGGGGCCTACTACGAGCAGTACTTC. Looking up the rest from reference TRBV18 and TRBJ2-7 gives the full variable domain: NAGVMQNPRHLVRRRGQEARLRCSPMKGHSHVYWYRQLPEEGLKFMVYLQKENIIDESGMPKERFSAEFPKEGPSILRIQQVVRGDSAAYFCASSTGAYYEQYFGPGTRLTVT.

The V gene is TRBV20-1, the J gene TRBJ1-5; D call uncertain. Germline V lookup: CDR1 DFQATT, CDR2 SNEGSKA (reference sequence). The V end was cut by 1 base, the J end by 2 bases, with 12 bases between. This CDR3 is built from 15 residues. In DNA form, the CDR3 reads TGCAGTGCTAGAGTAGGGAGCGAGGGCAATCAGCCCCAGCATTTT. Protein product: CSARVGSEGNQPQHF.

CDR3 sequence (DNA): TGCAGCGTTGTGAGGTTTACCGGGGACATGTTTTTT. Its protein product is CSVVRFTGDMFF. The V and J genes are TRBV29-1 and TRBJ2-2; D is perhaps TRBD1 (6 bases). This CDR3 is 12 amino acids long. Germline lookup yields CDR1 SQVTM and CDR2 ANQGSEA. V lost 4 bases and J lost 15, with 18 bases in between.

This clonotype has at least ten counts. V and J are TRBV27 and TRBJ2-7; D unresolved. The V gene lost 4 bases and the J gene lost 4 bases, with 11 bases spanning the gap. Per the germline V gene, CDR1 is MNHEY and CDR2 is SMNVEV (reference sequence). The CDR3 spans 13 residues. The DNA of the CDR3 is TGTGCCAGCAGTTGGGTCGGCCCGTACGAGCAGTACTTC. This sequence encodes CASSWVGPYEQYF.

The chain joins TRBV12-3 or TRBV12-4 to TRBJ2-5; D may be TRBD1 (6 bases). The CDR3 extends over 13 amino acids. The V gene lost 3 bases and the J gene lost 9 bases, with 14 bases spanning the gap. DNA of the CDR3: TGTGCCAGCAGTTTGACAGGTTTGGAGCCCCAGTACTTC. Protein product: CASSLTGLEPQYF.

The V and J genes are TRBV6-2 or TRBV6-3 and TRBJ2-1; D is perhaps TRBD2 (5 bases). Trimming cost V 3 bases and J 7 bases, with 10 bases left between them. Germline V CDR1 and CDR2: MNHEY, SVGEGT. This CDR3 comprises 13 residues. Here the CDR3 DNA reads TGTGCCAGCAGTTATTTTTGGAGGAATGAGCAGTTCTTC. Translation: CASSYFWRNEQFF.

This clonotype was counted a few times. The rearrangement joins TRBV7-6 to TRBJ2-7, with D possibly TRBD2 on 6 matching bases. Germline CDR1 SGHVS, CDR2 FNYEAQ. This CDR3 region has 15 residues. Trimming removed 6 bases from V and 3 bases from J, with 18 bases in between. DNA for the CDR3: TGTGCCAGCAGTTCCGGACCCGGGACTTACTACGAGCAGTACTTC. It specifies CASSSGPGTYYEQYF.

This clonotype has a single count. A read error may account for a junction end that differs from germline. The chain links TRBV5-6 to TRBJ1-5; the D is unclear. CDR3 length: 13 residues. Germline V gene lookup returns CDR1 SGHDT and CDR2 YYEEEE. The CDR3 DNA sequence: TGTGCCAGCAGCTGGGGAGTGAATCAGCCCCAGCAATTT. This sequence encodes CASSWGVNQPQQF.

This clonotype was counted only a few times. The rearrangement joins TRBV6-2 or TRBV6-3 to TRBJ2-1; TRBD2 agrees at 9 bases. J was trimmed by 6 bases and V by 4 bases; bases with no gene match: 4. The germline gives CDR1 MNHEY, CDR2 SVGEGT. The CDR3 is made up of 14 amino acids. The CDR3 DNA reads as TGTGCCAGCAGTTCAGGACTAGCGCGCAATGAGCAGTTCTTC. This gives the protein CASSSGLARNEQFF.

The rearrangement joins TRBV7-9 to TRBJ1-1; tentatively, D is TRBD1 (5 bases). Trimming stripped 7 bases from V and 5 bases from J, with 11 bases between. Germline CDR1 reads SEHNR; CDR2 reads FQNEAQ (reference sequence). This CDR3 comprises 12 residues. CDR3 protein: CASTMGVTEAFF. For the CDR3, the DNA is TGTGCCAGCACCATGGGGGTGACTGAAGCTTTCTTT. Drawing the rest from reference TRBV7-9 and TRBJ1-1, the complete variable domain is DTGVSQNPRHKITKRGQNVTFRCDPISEHNRLYWYRQTLGQGPEFLTYFQNEAQLEKSRLLSDRFSAERPKGSFSTLEIQRTEQGDSAMYLCASTMGVTEAFFGQGTRLTVV.

As for this clonotype: A much larger clone differs from this one at a single base, so this may be a read error. This chain joins TRBV6-6 and TRBJ1-5; 7 bases are shared with TRBD1. The CDR3 extends over 15 amino acids. Germline V gene data show CDR1 as MNHNY and CDR2 as SVGAGI (reference sequence). The CDR3, as DNA: TGTGCCTGCAGTGGCTCACAGGGGTTTAATCAGCCCCAGCATTTT. Amino acid sequence: CACSGSQGFNQPQHF.

A single count supports this clonotype. A clone one base away is much larger, so this may be a read error. The CDR3 loop reads CASSLAVSGTGGDEKLYF. The CDR3 nucleotides read TGTGCCAGCAGCTTAGCGGTATCCGGGACAGGGGGCGATGAAAAACTGTATTTT. The chain carries TRBV7-9 and TRBJ1-4; 12 bases are a match to TRBD1. Germline-derived CDR1 and CDR2 are SEHNR and FQNEAQ (reference sequence). CDR3 length: 18 residues.

About this clonotype itself: A read error may explain this, as a much larger clone is one base away. V is TRBV7-9 and J is TRBJ2-5, with 9 bases aligning to TRBD2. Germline lookup yields CDR1 SEHNR and CDR2 FQNEAQ (reference sequence). The CDR3 loop spans 14 amino acids. CDR3 DNA: TGTGCCAGCAGCTTACTAGCGGGACTAGAGACCCGGTACTTC. Translation: CASSLLAGLETRYF. The full variable domain, rest sourced from reference TRBV7-9 and TRBJ2-5, is DTGVSQNPRHKITKRGQNVTFRCDPISEHNRLYWYRQTLGQGPEFLTYFQNEAQLEKSRLLSDRFSAERPKGSFSTLEIQRTEQGDSAMYLCASSLLAGLETRYFGPGTRLLVL.

There are many counts of this clonotype. The chain is built from TRBV7-8 and TRBJ2-3; 10 positions match TRBD2. Germline CDR1 reads SGHVS; CDR2 reads FQNEAQ. The CDR3 runs to 15 residues. Trimming took 2 bases from V and 3 from J; bases not matched to a gene: 2. The CDR3 is CASSLLAGVTDTQYF. The DNA of the CDR3 is TGTGCCAGCAGCTTACTAGCGGGAGTAACAGATACGCAGTATTTT. The whole variable domain, filled in from reference TRBV7-8 and TRBJ2-3, reads GAGVSQSPRYKVAKRGQDVALRCDPISGHVSLFWYQQALGQGPEFLTYFQNEAQLDKSGLPSDRFFAERPEGSVSTLKIQRTQQEDSAVYLCASSLLAGVTDTQYFGPGTRLTVL.

A remark on this clonotype: The junction departs from germline at one end; a sequencing error may be responsible. The rearrangement uses TRBV10-2 and TRBJ1-1; D unclear. Germline-derived CDR1 and CDR2 are WSHSY and SAAADI. The CDR3 totals 15 residues. The CDR3 region has the DNA TGCGCCAGCAGTGAGTCACGGTACATGAACACTGAAGCTATCTTT. Translating it yields CASSESRYMNTEAIF.

This clonotype turned up a few times. The rearrangement joins TRBV4-3 to TRBJ2-1; D is ambiguous. The CDR3 has 16 residues. V gave up 0 bases and J gave up 4 bases, with 13 bases separating them. Germline CDR1 and CDR2: LGHNA and YSLEER. The CDR3 loop is CASSQDHLAGYNEQFF. The DNA of the CDR3 is TGCGCCAGCAGCCAAGATCACTTAGCCGGGTACAATGAGCAGTTCTTC.

V and J are TRBV4-1 and TRBJ2-7; 12 positions agree with TRBD2. The CDR3 consists of 17 residues. Per germline, CDR1 MGHRA and CDR2 YSYEKL. With 0 bases clipped from V and 6 bases from J, the junction kept 9 bases outside the gene matches. Written as DNA, the CDR3 is TGCGCCAGCAGCCAAGATTGGACTAGCGGGATCGTTTCCGAGCAGTACTTC. Its protein product is CASSQDWTSGIVSEQYF.

This rearrangement joins TRBV28 to TRBJ1-5; no clear D gene. The germline CDR1 and CDR2 sequences are MDHEN and SYDVKM. Trimming took 7 bases from V and 4 from J, leaving 17 bases between them. The CDR3 covers 15 residues. The CDR3 spells CASNGWTASNQPQHF. The CDR3 DNA reads as TGTGCCAGCAACGGCTGGACGGCTTCAAATCAGCCCCAGCATTTT.

This clonotype appeared a few times. The chain joins TRBV7-9 to TRBJ1-6; D is ambiguous. Germline V gene data show CDR1 as SEHNR and CDR2 as FQNEAQ (reference sequence). The CDR3 runs to 11 residues. The CDR3 region is CVLGYNSPLHF. CDR3 nucleotide sequence: TGTGTATTAGGGTATAATTCACCCCTCCACTTT.

This clonotype was detected once. The J gene is TRBJ1-5, the V gene TRBV28; 7 nucleotides agree with TRBD1. This CDR3 is 15 amino acids long. The J segment lost 2 bases and the V segment lost 8 bases, leaving 9 bases of the junction unmatched. Germline V gene sequence: CDR1 MDHEN, CDR2 SYDVKM. The CDR3 bases are TGTGCCAGCTGTTACGACAGGGTTGGCAATCAGCCCCAGCATTTT. Translation: CASCYDRVGNQPQHF.

The chain is built from TRBV7-2 and TRBJ1-5; D perhaps matches TRBD1 (6 bases). The CDR3 spans 16 residues. Trimming left V 5 bases short and J 2 bases short, with 16 bases between. Germline assignment: CDR1 SGHTA and CDR2 FQGNSA. The CDR3 loop is CASSEQGITGNQPQHF. The CDR3 DNA follows: TGTGCCAGCAGCGAACAGGGTATTACGGGCAATCAGCCCCAGCATTTT.

The table lists this clonotype with a few counts. V gene TRBV6-2 or TRBV6-3 combines with J gene TRBJ1-1; D uncertain. Trimming stripped 2 bases from V and 2 bases from J, with 6 bases between. The CDR3 extends over 13 amino acids. Germline lookup yields CDR1 MNHEY and CDR2 SVGEGT. Here the CDR3 reads CASSYNGNTEAFF. The CDR3 nucleotides are TGTGCCAGCAGTTACAACGGCAACACTGAAGCTTTCTTT.

The chain combines TRBV12-3 or TRBV12-4 with TRBJ1-2, with D possibly being TRBD1 (6 bases). CDR3 length equals 16 residues. Trimming took off 5 bases at V and 4 bases at J, with 20 bases between the two ends. CDR3 region: CASSTGLFDPPYGYTF. The DNA for the CDR3 is TGTGCCAGCAGTACAGGGCTCTTTGACCCCCCCTATGGCTACACCTTC.

This clonotype has just one count. This may be a read error, as it is one base from a much larger clone. This rearrangement joins TRBV28 to TRBJ2-7, with a tentative D call TRBD2 (7 bases). The ends were cut back, 3 bases at V and 7 bases at J, with 19 bases in the middle. The length of the CDR3 is 15 residues. Looked up from germline, CDR1 is MDHEN and CDR2 is SYDVKM. The CDR3 DNA follows: TGTGCCAGCAGTTTCCCGCGCGGGGGCTCAAGGGAGCAGTACTTC. This gives the protein CASSFPRGGSREQYF.

This clonotype was found many times. This chain connects TRBV14 to TRBJ1-5; D might be TRBD1 (5 bases). This CDR3 region has 15 residues. CDR1 and CDR2 from the germline V gene are SGHDN and FVKESK. V was clipped by 0 bases and J by 4 bases, with 10 bases between them. This CDR3 is CASSQEGALNQPQHF. The CDR3 DNA reads TGTGCCAGCAGCCAAGAAGGGGCTTTAAATCAGCCCCAGCATTTT. The whole variable domain, remainder taken from reference TRBV14 and TRBJ1-5, is EAGVTQFPSHSVIEKGQTVTLRCDPISGHDNLYWYRRVMGKEIKFLLHFVKESKQDESGMPNNRFLAERTGGTYSTLKVQPAELEDSGVYFCASSQEGALNQPQHFGDGTRLSIL.